The 8 T cell receptor beta chains below were found in one sample sequenced in a study of spatial heterogeneity in lung cancer. A single record per CDR3 protein comes from TCRdb applying MiXCR to the 5' RACE reads. The table lists around 10,000 distinct CDR3 sequences, under 5% of them singletons. Time point reported: blood taken at disease recurrence. Unsorted samples of tumor, nontumor lung or frozen PBMC had their whole RNA sequenced. The input for sequencing was PBMCs, taken at recurrence. The receptors come from a female donor with early-stage non-small cell lung cancer.

This clonotype was detected ten times or more. Within a library made for alpha chains, this beta chain is off target, and its count is uninformative. The V and J genes are TRBV29-1 and TRBJ2-7, with 7 bases fitting TRBD1. The CDR3 sequence is 15 residues long. Germline values: CDR1 SQVTM, CDR2 ANQGSEA. V lost 4 bases to trimming and J lost 1 base; unmatched junction nucleotides: 10. CDR3: CSVGGGQPLSYEQYF. The CDR3 nucleotides are TGCAGCGTTGGTGGGGGACAGCCCCTGTCCTACGAGCAGTACTTC.

This clonotype was detected many times. This beta chain is a stray read from a library made for alpha chains; its abundance is not meaningful. The rearrangement joins TRBV14 to TRBJ2-5; D unclear. V was trimmed by 2 bases and J by 2 bases, leaving 6 bases between them. This CDR3 has 13 residues. The germline V gene encodes CDR1 SGHDN and CDR2 FVKESK. The CDR3 DNA reads TGTGCCAGCAGCCAATACAGACAAGAGACCCAGTACTTC. Its translation: CASSQYRQETQYF.

This clonotype was picked up many times. For a library built for alpha chains, this beta chain is a stray read; little rests on its size. V gene TRBV7-6 combines with J gene TRBJ2-1; no firm D call. This CDR3 is built from 13 residues. The V gene's germline CDR1 is SGHVS and CDR2 FNYEAQ. Trimming took 1 base from V and 7 from J, leaving 8 bases between them. For the CDR3, the DNA is TGTGCCAGCAGCTTAGGTGCAAGTAATGAGCAGTTCTTC. It yields the protein CASSLGASNEQFF.

This clonotype is labeled as medium-sized (0.01 to 0.1%). For a library built for alpha chains, this beta chain is a stray read; little rests on its size. V is TRBV7-2 and J is TRBJ2-1, with D maybe TRBD2 (6 bases). V was pared by 5 bases and J by 4 bases, with 12 bases between. There are 14 residues in the CDR3. Germline values: CDR1 SGHTA, CDR2 FQGNSA. The CDR3, as DNA: TGTGCCAGCAGCCGAGAGACTAGGTACAATGAGCAGTTCTTC. This translates into CASSRETRYNEQFF.

At least ten counts were recorded for this clonotype. Because the library targeted alpha chains, this beta chain is an off-target read whose size means little. The chain links TRBV5-1 to TRBJ2-7, with TRBD2 matching over 11 bases. CDR3 size: 18 residues. Germline V gene data show CDR1 as SGHRS and CDR2 as YFSETQ. V was pared by 1 base and J by 0 bases, with 9 bases of the junction left unmatched. CDR3 sequence reads: CASSLKPSGGQFSYEQYF. The DNA for the CDR3 is TGCGCCAGCAGCTTGAAGCCTAGCGGGGGGCAATTCTCCTACGAGCAGTACTTC.

Ten or more counts support this clonotype. This beta chain came through as a stray read in a library set up for alpha chains, and its size says little. This chain connects TRBV11-2 to TRBJ2-5; 7 bases agree with TRBD1. This CDR3 has 15 amino acids. Trimming removed 1 base from V and 4 bases from J; junction bases left unmatched: 6. Germline V lookup: CDR1 SGHAT, CDR2 FQNNGV. The CDR3 coding sequence is TGTGCCAGCAGCTTAGGTGGGGACAGAGGAGAGACCCAGTACTTC. Protein product: CASSLGGDRGETQYF.

This clonotype was found many times. In a library made to pick up alpha chains, this beta chain is a stray read with a size that means little. This sequence joins TRBV19 and TRBJ2-6; the D gene is possibly TRBD1 (6 bases). Germline V gene sequence: CDR1 LNHDA, CDR2 SQIVND (reference sequence). The V and J ends lost 3 bases and 0 bases respectively, with 15 bases between them. The CDR3 extends over 18 amino acids. The CDR3 DNA reads TGTGCCAGTAGTATGGTGGGGGCGTTCAGCTCTGGGGCCAACGTCCTGACTTTC. Protein sequence: CASSMVGAFSSGANVLTF.

This clonotype occurred many times. With the library built for alpha chains, this beta chain is off target and its frequency is not meaningful. The rearrangement joins TRBV28 to TRBJ2-5, with TRBD1 identical over 7 bases. The germline CDR1 and CDR2 sequences are MDHEN and SYDVKM. This CDR3 is 15 amino acids long. Trimming cost V 3 bases and J 1 base; bases outside gene matches: 5. The DNA for the CDR3 is TGTGCCAGCAGTTTTAAGGGGGCCTTCCAAGAGACCCAGTACTTC. Its translation: CASSFKGAFQETQYF.